This entry concerns a single T cell receptor (beta chain). No antigen is known for it. Trimming stripped 4 bases from V and 5 bases from J, with 18 bases between. CDR1 is MNHEY, CDR2 SVGAGI, per germline. The CDR3 contains 16 residues. The PCR employed 60 Vbeta primers together with 13 Jbeta primers. TCRdb's copy holds only in-frame clones and misses some; the assay was immunoSEQ multiplex PCR. The table shows fewer than 200,000 clones, with 75% occurring only once. This sample is drawn from a study of cytomegalovirus exposure and HLA in healthy donors. The study, taken as a whole, reports: The records held CMV serostatus as the only immune exposure information. Donors belonging to an Asian-associated ancestry cluster reportedly showed fewer N-insertions in productive TCRs than the roughly 670-donor mean, according to what a later analysis found.

Unrecorded immune exposures were likely, despite nominal health at sampling. The V call is TRBV6-5, the J call TRBJ2-1, with no clear D. Sequences were obtained from PBMCs. The clonotype comes from a man aged 18 to 30 in good health and CMV-seronegative. CDR3 DNA: TGTGCCAGCAGTTCCTACTCCGCCCCCCTAAACAATGAGCAGTTCTTC. It specifies CASSSYSAPLNNEQFF.